The table lists the clone carrying this TCR beta chain with a few counts. Antigen specificity is unknown. Looked up from germline, CDR1 is MNHEY and CDR2 is SMNVEV (reference sequence). The CDR3 is 15 amino acids. V lost 5 bases, J lost 0 bases, and 11 bases lay in between. Synthesis of TCR cDNA relied on 5'RACE template switching, which attached a universal primer site and UMIs. TCRdb called the 5' RACE reads again in MiXCR, with one record for every CDR3 protein. The table lists 350,000 to 550,000 distinct CDR3 sequences, 18% of them singletons. The sample originates from a study of T cells after yellow fever vaccination. Study details: Fractions of low cell number were prepared using SMART-Seq v4 Ultra Low Input. Findings and limits, study-wide: CD4 and CD8 compartments shared a small share of clonotypes.

Sequencing used PBMCs, obtained before the yellow fever booster vaccination. This sequence was found in a man between 18 and 35 years old who received the YFV17D yellow fever vaccine. The chain joins TRBV27 to TRBJ1-5; a weak D match, TRBD1 (5 bases). CDR3 nucleotides: TGTGCCAGCAGTAAATACACAGGTAGCAATCAGCCCCAGCATTTT. The encoded protein is CASSKYTGSNQPQHF.